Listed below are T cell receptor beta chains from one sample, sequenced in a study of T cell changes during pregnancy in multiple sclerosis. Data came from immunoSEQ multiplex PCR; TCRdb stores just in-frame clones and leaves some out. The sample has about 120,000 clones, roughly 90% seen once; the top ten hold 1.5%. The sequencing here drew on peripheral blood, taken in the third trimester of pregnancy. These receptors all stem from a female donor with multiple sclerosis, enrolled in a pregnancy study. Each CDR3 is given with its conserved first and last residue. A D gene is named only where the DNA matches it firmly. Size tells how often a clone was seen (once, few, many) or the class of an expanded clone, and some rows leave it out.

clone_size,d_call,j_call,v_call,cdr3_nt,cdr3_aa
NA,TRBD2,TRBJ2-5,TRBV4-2,TGTGCCAGCAGCCAAGTCCCGCTAGCGGGGGGGCGGGAGACCCAGTACTTC,CASSQVPLAGGRETQYF
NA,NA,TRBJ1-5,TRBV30,TGTGCCTGGAGCCGGACAAATAGCAATCAGCCCCAGCATTTT,CAWSRTNSNQPQHF
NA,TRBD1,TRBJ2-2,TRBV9,TGTGCCAGCAGCGGGGGCCGGACAGGGGGCGGCACCGGGGAGCTGTTTTTT,CASSGGRTGGGTGELFF
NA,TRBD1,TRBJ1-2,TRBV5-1,TGCGCCAGCAGCCCGGGGACAGAGGATGGCTACACCTTC,CASSPGTEDGYTF
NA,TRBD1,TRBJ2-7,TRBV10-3,TGTGCCATCAGGACCTCCTCGGACAGGGGGCTTTCCTACGAGCAGTACTTC,CAIRTSSDRGLSYEQYF
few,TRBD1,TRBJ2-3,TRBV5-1,TGCGCCAGCAGCCTCGAGGACAGGGAGAGCACAGATACGCAGTATTTT,CASSLEDRESTDTQYF
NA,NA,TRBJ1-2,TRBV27,TGTGCCAGCAGTTCGCCAGGGACATATGGCTACACCTTC,CASSSPGTYGYTF
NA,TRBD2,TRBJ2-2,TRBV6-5,TGTGCCAGCAGGCTAGCGGGACCGAACACCGGGGAGCTGTTTTTT,CASRLAGPNTGELFF
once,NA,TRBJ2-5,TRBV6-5,TGTGCCAGCAGTTATGGTCAGAGGGAGACCCAGTACTTC,CASSYGQRETQYF
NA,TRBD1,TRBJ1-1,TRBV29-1,TGCAGCGCCCTGGACAGGGCCGCTGAAGCTTTCTTT,CSALDRAAEAFF
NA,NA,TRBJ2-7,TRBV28,TGTGCCAGCAGCCTGAACAGGTTTAGCTCCTACGAGCAGTACTTC,CASSLNRFSSYEQYF
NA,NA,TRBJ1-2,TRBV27,TGTGCCAGCAGTTTCTCCAGTGCTAACTATGGCTACACCTTC,CASSFSSANYGYTF
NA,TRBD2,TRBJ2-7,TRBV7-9,TGTGCCAGCAGCTTAGCGTCAAGCGGGGGTTACTCCTACGAGCAGTACTTC,CASSLASSGGYSYEQYF
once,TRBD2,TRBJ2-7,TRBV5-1,TGCGCCAGCAGCTTCGGGACTAGCGTCTACGAGCAGTACTTC,CASSFGTSVYEQYF
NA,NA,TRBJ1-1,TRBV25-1,TGTGCCAGCAGATCACAGGGATTTGGAGGAGCTTTCTTT,CASRSQGFGGAFF
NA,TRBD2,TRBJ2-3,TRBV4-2,TGTGCCAGCAGCCTGAGCGGGGGAAAGGAGAGGGCGCAGTATTTT,CASSLSGGKERAQYF
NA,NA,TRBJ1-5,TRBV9,TGTGCCAGCAGCGTAGCCGGGGATTATCAGCCCCAGCATTTT,CASSVAGDYQPQHF
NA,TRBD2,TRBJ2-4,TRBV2,TGTGCCAGCAGTGCCCTAGCGGGAGCTAAAAACATTCAGTACTTC,CASSALAGAKNIQYF
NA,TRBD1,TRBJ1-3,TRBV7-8,TGTGCCAGCAGCAACTTCCCGGGACAGAGCCACTCTGGAAACACCATATATTTT,CASSNFPGQSHSGNTIYF
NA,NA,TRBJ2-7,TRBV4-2,TGTGCCAGCAGCCAAGACGGTAGATTCGACGAGCAGTACTTC,CASSQDGRFDEQYF
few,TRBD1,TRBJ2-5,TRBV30,TGTGCCTGGAGCACGGACAGGGGAGAGACCCAGTACTTC,CAWSTDRGETQYF
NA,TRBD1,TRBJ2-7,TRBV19,TGTGCCAGTAGTAGAGGGCAGGGGGCGACCTACGAGCAGTACTTC,CASSRGQGATYEQYF
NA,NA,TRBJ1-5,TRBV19,TGTGCCAGTAGTATAGGACGATTGGGGGGGCCCCGACGGAATCAGCCCCAGCATTTT,CASSIGRLGGPRRNQPQHF
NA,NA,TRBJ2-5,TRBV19,TGTGCCAGTAGTACCCTCCCGGGAAAAGAAAAAGAGACCCAGTACTTC,CASSTLPGKEKETQYF
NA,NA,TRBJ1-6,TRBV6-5,TGTGCCAGCAGTTACTACGGGGGGGACTCACCCCTCCACTTT,CASSYYGGDSPLHF
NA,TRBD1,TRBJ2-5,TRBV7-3,TGTGCCAGCAGCGCCGGGGACAGGGGATCGGAGACCCAGTACTTC,CASSAGDRGSETQYF
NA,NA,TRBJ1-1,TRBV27,TGTGCCAGCAGTTTGTACAGGGCTGGGACTGAAGCTTTCTTT,CASSLYRAGTEAFF
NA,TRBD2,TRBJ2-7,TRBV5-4,TGTGCCAGCAGCCCCCGGACTAGCGGGACCTACGAGCAGTACTTC,CASSPRTSGTYEQYF
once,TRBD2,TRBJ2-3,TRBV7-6,TGTGCCAGCAGCCCGTCCAGGACTAGCGGGAGGGGAAGCACAGATACGCAGTATTTT,CASSPSRTSGRGSTDTQYF
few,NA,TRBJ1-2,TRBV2,TGTGCCAGCAGGGAGACGACCCAAGGGGGTGGCTACACCTTC,CASRETTQGGGYTF
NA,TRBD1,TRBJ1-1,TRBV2,TGTGCCAGCAGCCTATCCGGGACAGGGGACACTGAAGCTTTCTTT,CASSLSGTGDTEAFF
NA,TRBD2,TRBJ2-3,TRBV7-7,TGTGCCAGCAGCCCCGGCGGGGGAGATACGCAGTATTTT,CASSPGGGDTQYF
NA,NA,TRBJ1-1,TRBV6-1,TGTGCCATCCGGGACTTCTCTCGGAACACTGAAGCTTTCTTT,CAIRDFSRNTEAFF
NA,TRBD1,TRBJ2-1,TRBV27,TGTGCCAGCAGTTTGAGGGACAGGGTATGGAATGAGCAGTTCTTC,CASSLRDRVWNEQFF
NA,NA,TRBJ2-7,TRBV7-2,TGTGCCAGCAGCCCAAGCTTCGGCGAGCAGTACTTC,CASSPSFGEQYF
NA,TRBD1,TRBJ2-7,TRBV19,TGTGCCAGTAGTATGGTAGGGACAGGGGGCTACGAGCAGTACTTC,CASSMVGTGGYEQYF
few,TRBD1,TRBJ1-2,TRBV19,TGTGCCAGTAGTATATCGGCAGGGGGCTCGTGGGGCTACACCTTC,CASSISAGGSWGYTF
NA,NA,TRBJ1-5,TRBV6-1,TGTGCCAGCAGTGAGTTTAAGGGGGGGAATCAGCCCCAGCATTTT,CASSEFKGGNQPQHF
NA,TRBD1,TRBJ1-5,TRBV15,TGTGCCACCAGCAGCGCATTTGGGCTGGGGCAGGGGGCGTCGGGTCAGCCCCAGCATTTT,CATSSAFGLGQGASGQPQHF